This T cell receptor beta chain was sequenced for a study of vaccination effects on CD4 cells after COVID-19. Study findings and constraints: The vaccine-induced clones of healthy vaccinees included only 1 of 255 that cross-reacted with common cold coronaviruses. Convalescent patients were scarce, and early post-infection timepoints were absent.

The culture ran for approximately 11 days before CD4+ T cells were isolated. A remark on this clone: The antigen is undetermined.

Using immunoSEQ multiplex PCR, the repertoire was profiled, and TCRdb retains in-frame clones only, with some absent. This sample has tens of thousands of clones, with approximately 65% found just once. CDR1 is MNHEY, CDR2 SMNVEV, per germline (reference sequence). Trimming took off 8 bases at V and 5 bases at J, with 15 bases between the two ends. The length of the CDR3 is 13 residues. Sequencing used CD4+ T cells from PBMCs cultured without peptide, obtained before COVID-19 vaccination. This sequence joins TRBV27 and TRBJ2-5; D assignment may be TRBD1 or TRBD2 (6 bases each). The receptor was isolated from a human donor who received a COVID-19 vaccine. The CDR3 bases are TGTGCCAGCGCCCATCGGAGGGGGGAGACCCAGTACTTC. Protein product: CASAHRRGETQYF.